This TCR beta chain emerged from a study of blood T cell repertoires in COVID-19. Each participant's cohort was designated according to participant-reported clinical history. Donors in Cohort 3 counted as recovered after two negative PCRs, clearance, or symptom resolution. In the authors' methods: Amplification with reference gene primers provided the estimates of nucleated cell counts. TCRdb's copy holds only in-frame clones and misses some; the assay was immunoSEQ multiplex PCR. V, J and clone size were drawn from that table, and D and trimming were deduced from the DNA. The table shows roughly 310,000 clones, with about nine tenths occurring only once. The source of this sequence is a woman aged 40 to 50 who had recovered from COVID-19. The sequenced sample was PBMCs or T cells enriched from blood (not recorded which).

The CDR3 spells CASSYGRGAEAFF. The CDR3 DNA follows: TGTGCCAGCAGTTATGGCAGGGGGGCTGAAGCTTTCTTT. The chain employs TRBV6-5 and TRBJ1-1; 7 bases line up with TRBD1. Germline values: CDR1 MNHEY, CDR2 SVGAGI. The CDR3 is 13 amino acids. J was trimmed by 6 bases and V by 3 bases; bases with no gene match: 4.